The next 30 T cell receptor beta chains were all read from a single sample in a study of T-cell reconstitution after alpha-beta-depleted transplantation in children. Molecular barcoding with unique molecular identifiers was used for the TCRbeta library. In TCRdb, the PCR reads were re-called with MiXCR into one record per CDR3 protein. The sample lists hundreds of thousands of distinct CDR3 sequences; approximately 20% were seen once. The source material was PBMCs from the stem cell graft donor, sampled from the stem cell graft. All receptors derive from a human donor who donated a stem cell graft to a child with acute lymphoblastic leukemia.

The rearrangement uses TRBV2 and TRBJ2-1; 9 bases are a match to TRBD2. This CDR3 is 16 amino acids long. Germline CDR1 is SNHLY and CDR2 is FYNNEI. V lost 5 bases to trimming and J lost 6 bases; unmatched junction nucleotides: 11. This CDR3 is CASSWTSVYSRNEQFF. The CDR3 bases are TGTGCCAGCAGTTGGACTAGCGTGTACAGCCGCAATGAGCAGTTCTTC.

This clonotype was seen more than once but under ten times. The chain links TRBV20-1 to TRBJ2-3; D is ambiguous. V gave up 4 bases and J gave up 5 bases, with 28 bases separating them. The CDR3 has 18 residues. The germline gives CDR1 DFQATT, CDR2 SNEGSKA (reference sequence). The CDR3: CSAKLQGFGYYWVDTQYF. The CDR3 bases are TGCAGTGCTAAGTTACAAGGTTTTGGGTACTATTGGGTAGATACGCAGTATTTT.

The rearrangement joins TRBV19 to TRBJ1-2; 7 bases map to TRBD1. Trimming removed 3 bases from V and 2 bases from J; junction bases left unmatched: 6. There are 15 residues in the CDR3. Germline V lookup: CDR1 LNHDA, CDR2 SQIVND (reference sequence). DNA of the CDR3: TGTGCCAGTAGTATCGAGGGGGGACAGAACTATGGCTACACCTTC. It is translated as CASSIEGGQNYGYTF.

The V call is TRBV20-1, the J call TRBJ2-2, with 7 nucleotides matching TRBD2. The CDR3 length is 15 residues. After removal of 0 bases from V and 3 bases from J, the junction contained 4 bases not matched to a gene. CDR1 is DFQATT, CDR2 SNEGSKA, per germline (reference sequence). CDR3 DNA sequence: TGCAGTGCTAGAGATAGTACTAGCGACACCGGGGAGCTGTTTTTT. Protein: CSARDSTSDTGELFF.

The CDR3 sequence is CASALLGTYEQYF. The CDR3 DNA reads TGCGCCAGCGCACTGCTAGGGACCTACGAGCAGTACTTC. The chain links TRBV5-1 to TRBJ2-7; D unclear. Germline-derived CDR1 and CDR2 are SGHRS and YFSETQ. CDR3 length: 13 amino acids. Trimming left V 7 bases short and J 2 bases short, with 13 bases between.

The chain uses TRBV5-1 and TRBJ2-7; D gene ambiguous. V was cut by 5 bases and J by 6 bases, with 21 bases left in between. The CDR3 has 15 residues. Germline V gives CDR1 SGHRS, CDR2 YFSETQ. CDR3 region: CASRTGFQSSGEQYF. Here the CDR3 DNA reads TGCGCCAGCAGAACCGGATTCCAGTCATCCGGCGAGCAGTACTTC.

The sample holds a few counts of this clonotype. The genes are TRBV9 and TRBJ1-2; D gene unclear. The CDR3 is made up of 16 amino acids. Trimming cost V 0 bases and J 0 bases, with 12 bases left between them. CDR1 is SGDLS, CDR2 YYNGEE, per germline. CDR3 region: CASSVVPSAANYGYTF. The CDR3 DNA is TGTGCCAGCAGCGTAGTCCCATCGGCGGCTAACTATGGCTACACCTTC.

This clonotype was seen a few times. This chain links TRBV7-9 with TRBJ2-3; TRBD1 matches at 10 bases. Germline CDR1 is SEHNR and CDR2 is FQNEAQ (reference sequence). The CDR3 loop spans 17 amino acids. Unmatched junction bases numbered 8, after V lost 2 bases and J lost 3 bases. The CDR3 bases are TGTGCCAGCAGCTTATTAGCGGGGACAGGGGCAACAGATACGCAGTATTTT. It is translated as CASSLLAGTGATDTQYF.

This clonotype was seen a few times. CDR3 coding DNA: TGTGCCAGCCGCCCTAGCATTCGGGATGAGCAGTTCTTC. Its protein product is CASRPSIRDEQFF. The chain links TRBV6-6 to TRBJ2-1; tentatively, D is TRBD2 (5 bases). V shed 8 bases and J shed 8 bases, with 16 bases lying between them. The CDR3 is 13 residues long. Per the germline V gene, CDR1 is MNHNY and CDR2 is SVGAGI (reference sequence).

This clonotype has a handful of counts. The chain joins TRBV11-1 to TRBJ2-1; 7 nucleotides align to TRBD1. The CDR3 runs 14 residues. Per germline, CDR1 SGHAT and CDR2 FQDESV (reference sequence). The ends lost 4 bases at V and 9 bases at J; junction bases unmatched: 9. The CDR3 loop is CASSYRQGPAEQFF. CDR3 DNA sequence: TGTGCCAGCAGCTATCGACAGGGACCGGCTGAGCAGTTCTTC.

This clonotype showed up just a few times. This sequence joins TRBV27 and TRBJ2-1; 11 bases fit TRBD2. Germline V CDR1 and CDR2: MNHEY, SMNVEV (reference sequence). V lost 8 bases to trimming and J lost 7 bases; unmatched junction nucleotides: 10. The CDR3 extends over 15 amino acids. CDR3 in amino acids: CASGSLAGVTNEQFF. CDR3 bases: TGTGCCAGCGGCTCACTAGCGGGAGTTACAAATGAGCAGTTCTTC.

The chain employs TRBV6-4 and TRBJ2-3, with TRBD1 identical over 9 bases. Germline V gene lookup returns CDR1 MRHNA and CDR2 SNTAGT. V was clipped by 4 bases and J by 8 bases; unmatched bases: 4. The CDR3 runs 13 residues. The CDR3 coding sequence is TGTGCCAGCAGTGGACAGGGGGGAGGTACGCAGTATTTT. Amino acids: CASSGQGGGTQYF.

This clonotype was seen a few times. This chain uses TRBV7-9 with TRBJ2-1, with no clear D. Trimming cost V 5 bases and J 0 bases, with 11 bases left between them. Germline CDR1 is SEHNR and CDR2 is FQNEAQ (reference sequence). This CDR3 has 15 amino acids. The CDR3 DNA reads TGTGCCAGCAGCACAGACCTGAGCTCCTACAATGAGCAGTTCTTC. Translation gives CASSTDLSSYNEQFF.

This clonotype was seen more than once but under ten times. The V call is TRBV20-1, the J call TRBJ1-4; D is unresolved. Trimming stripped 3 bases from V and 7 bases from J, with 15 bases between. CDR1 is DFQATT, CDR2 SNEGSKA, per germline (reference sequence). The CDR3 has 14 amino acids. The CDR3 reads CSARDLGRSEKLFF. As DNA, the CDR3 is TGCAGTGCTAGGGACCTCGGGAGGAGTGAAAAACTGTTTTTT.

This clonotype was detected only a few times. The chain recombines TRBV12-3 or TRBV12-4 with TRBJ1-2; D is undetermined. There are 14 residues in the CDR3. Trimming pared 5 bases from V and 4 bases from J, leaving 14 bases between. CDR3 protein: CASSPRGTGYGYTF. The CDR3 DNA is TGTGCCAGCAGTCCTCGGGGAACTGGCTATGGCTACACCTTC.

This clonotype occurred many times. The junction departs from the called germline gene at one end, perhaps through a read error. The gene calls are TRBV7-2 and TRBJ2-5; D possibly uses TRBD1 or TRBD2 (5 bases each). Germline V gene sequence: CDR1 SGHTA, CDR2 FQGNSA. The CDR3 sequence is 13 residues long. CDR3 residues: CASSLVGGETQYF. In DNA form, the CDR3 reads TGCGCCAGCAGCTTGGTTGGGGGAGAGACCCAGTACTTC.

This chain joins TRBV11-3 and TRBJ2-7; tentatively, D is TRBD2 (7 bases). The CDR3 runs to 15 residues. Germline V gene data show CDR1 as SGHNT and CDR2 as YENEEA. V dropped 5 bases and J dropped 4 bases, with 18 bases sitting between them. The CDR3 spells CASSEGGGPEYEQYF. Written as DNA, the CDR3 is TGTGCCAGCAGCGAAGGGGGGGGACCGGAGTACGAGCAGTACTTC.

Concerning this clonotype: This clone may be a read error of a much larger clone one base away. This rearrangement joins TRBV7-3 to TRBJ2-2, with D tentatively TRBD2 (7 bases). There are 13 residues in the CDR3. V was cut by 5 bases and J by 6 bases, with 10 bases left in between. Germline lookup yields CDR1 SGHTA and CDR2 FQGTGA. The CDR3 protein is CASSQGGAGELFF. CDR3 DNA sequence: TGTGCCAGCAGCCAAGGGGGGGCCGGGGAGCTGTTTTTT.

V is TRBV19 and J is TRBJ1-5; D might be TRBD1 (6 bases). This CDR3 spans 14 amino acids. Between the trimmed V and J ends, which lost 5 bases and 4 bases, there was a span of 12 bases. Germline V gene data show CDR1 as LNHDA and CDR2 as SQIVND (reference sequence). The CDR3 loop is CASSPSTGNQPQHF. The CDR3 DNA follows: TGTGCCAGTAGTCCCTCGACAGGAAATCAGCCCCAGCATTTT.

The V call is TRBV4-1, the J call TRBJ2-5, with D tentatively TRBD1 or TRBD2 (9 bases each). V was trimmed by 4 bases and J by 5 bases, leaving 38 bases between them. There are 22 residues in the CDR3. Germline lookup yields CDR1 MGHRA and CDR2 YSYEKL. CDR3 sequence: CASSPLPLLDRGIAGALETQYF. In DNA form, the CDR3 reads TGCGCCAGCAGCCCATTGCCTCTCCTCGACAGGGGGATAGCGGGAGCGCTGGAGACCCAGTACTTC.

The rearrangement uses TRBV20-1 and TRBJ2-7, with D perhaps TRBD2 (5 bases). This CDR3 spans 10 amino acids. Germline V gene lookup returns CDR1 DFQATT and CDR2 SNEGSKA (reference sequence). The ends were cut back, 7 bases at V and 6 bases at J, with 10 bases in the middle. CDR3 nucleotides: TGCAGTGTCCTTGAGGGCGAGCAGTACTTC. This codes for CSVLEGEQYF.

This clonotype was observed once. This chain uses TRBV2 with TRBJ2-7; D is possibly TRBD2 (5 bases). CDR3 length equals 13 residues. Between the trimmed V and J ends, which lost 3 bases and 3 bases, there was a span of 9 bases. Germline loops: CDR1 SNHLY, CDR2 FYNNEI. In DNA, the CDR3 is TGTGCCAGCAGTGAGAGAGGGTTCTACGAGCAGTACTTC. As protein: CASSERGFYEQYF.

The CDR3 spells CASRPSGTDTQYF. In DNA form, the CDR3 reads TGCGCCAGCAGGCCTAGCGGCACAGATACGCAGTATTTT. This sequence joins TRBV5-1 and TRBJ2-3, with D tentatively TRBD2 (6 bases). V was clipped by 5 bases and J by 1 base, with 8 bases between them. Germline V CDR1 and CDR2: SGHRS, YFSETQ. The CDR3 covers 13 residues.

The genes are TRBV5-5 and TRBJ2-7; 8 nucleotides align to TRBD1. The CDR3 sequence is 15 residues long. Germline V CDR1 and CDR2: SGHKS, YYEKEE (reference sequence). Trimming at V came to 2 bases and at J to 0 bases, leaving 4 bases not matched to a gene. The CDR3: CASSFSTGGSYEQYF. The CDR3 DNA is TGTGCCAGCAGCTTCAGCACAGGGGGCTCCTACGAGCAGTACTTC.

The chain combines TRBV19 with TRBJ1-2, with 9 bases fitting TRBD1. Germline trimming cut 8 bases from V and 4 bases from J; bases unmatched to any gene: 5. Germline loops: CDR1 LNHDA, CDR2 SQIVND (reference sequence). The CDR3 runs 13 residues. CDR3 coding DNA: TGTGCCAGTTTGGACAGGGGAATCTATGGCTACACCTTC. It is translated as CASLDRGIYGYTF.

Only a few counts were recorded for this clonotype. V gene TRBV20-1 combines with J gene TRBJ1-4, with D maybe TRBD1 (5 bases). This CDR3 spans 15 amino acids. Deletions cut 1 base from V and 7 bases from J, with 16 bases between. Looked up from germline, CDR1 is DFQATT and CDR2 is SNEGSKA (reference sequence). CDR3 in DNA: TGCAGTGCTAGAGGGACACGGCGGGGAGTTGAAAAACTGTTTTTT. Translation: CSARGTRRGVEKLFF.

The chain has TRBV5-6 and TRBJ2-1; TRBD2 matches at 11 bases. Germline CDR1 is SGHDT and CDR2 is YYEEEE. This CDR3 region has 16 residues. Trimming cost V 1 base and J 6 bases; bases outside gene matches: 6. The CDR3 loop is CASSLRLAGKSNEQFF. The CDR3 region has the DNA TGTGCCAGCAGCTTGAGACTAGCGGGAAAGAGCAATGAGCAGTTCTTC.

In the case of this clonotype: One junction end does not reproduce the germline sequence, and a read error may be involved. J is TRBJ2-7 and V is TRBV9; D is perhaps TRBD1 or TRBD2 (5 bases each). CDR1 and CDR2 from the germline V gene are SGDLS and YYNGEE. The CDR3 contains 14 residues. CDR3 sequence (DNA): TGTGCCAGCAGCCCCGGGGCCTACTCCTACGACCAGTACTTC. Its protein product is CASSPGAYSYDQYF.

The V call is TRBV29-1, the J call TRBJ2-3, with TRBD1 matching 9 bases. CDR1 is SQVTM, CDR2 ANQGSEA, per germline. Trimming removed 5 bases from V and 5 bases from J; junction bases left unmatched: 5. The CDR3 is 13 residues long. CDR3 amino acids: CSVLQGAVDTQYF. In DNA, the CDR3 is TGCAGCGTTTTACAGGGGGCAGTAGATACGCAGTATTTT.

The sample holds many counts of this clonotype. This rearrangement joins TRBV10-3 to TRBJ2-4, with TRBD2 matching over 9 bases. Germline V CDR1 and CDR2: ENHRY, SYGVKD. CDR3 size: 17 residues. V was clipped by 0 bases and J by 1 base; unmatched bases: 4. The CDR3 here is CAISESIAGDAKNIQYF. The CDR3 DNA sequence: TGTGCCATCAGTGAGTCAATAGCGGGAGACGCCAAAAACATTCAGTACTTC.